A selection of T cell receptor beta chains follows, all from one sample in a study of response to subunit inactivated influenza vaccine. One entry per CDR3 protein results from TCRdb running MiXCR on the RT-PCR reads. In the table there are 700,000 to 800,000 distinct CDR3 sequences, approximately 17% of which are singletons. The material sequenced was PBMCs from blood, taken about 5 days after vaccination. These receptors all stem from a man between 45 and 60 years old who received an inactivated influenza vaccine. Both conserved end residues are part of each CDR3. The order of the fields is V gene, D gene, J gene, clone size, CDR3 protein, CDR3 DNA. The D gene is left open where the match is weak. Not every row has a clone size; where given, it reads once, few, many or a size class.

TRBV28	TRBD2	TRBJ2-1	many	CASSSLTLAGDYNEQFF	TGTGCCAGCAGTTCCTTAACACTAGCGGGAGATTACAATGAGCAGTTCTTC
TRBV6-1	NA	TRBJ2-3	NA	CASSEQGPPTDTQYF	TGTGCCAGCAGTGAACAGGGGCCCCCCACAGATACGCAGTATTTT
TRBV7-9	NA	TRBJ2-7	NA	CASSFPRLDLNF	TGTGCCAGCAGCTTCCCCAGGTTGGACTTGAACTTC
TRBV20-1	TRBD1	TRBJ2-7	NA	CSARDRGDSSYEQYF	TGCAGTGCTAGAGATCGTGGGGACAGCTCCTACGAGCAGTACTTC
TRBV10-3	NA	TRBJ1-1	many	CAISEGTEAFF	TGTGCCATCAGTGAGGGTACTGAAGCTTTCTTT
TRBV4-2	NA	TRBJ1-1	NA	CASSQEAIGTEAFF	TGTGCCAGCAGCCAAGAGGCGATCGGCACTGAAGCTTTCTTT
TRBV27	TRBD2	TRBJ2-7	many	CASSPRAGFNYEQYF	TGTGCCAGCAGCCCCCGAGCGGGATTTAACTACGAGCAGTACTTC
TRBV3-1	TRBD2	TRBJ2-2	NA	CASSRSPIAGSGELFF	TGTGCCAGCAGCCGCTCCCCAATAGCGGGATCCGGGGAGCTGTTTTTT
TRBV11-2	TRBD2	TRBJ2-3	NA	CASSSRGGARGGGDTQYF	TGTGCCAGCAGCTCCCGCGGCGGAGCGCGGGGGGGCGGAGATACGCAGTATTTT
TRBV7-9	NA	TRBJ2-5	NA	CASGGARETQYF	TGTGCCAGCGGGGGGGCGAGAGAGACCCAGTACTTC
TRBV5-1	TRBD1	TRBJ2-7	NA	CASSPGQGDDEQYF	TGCGCCAGCAGCCCAGGACAGGGGGACGACGAGCAGTACTTC
TRBV15	NA	TRBJ2-4	NA	CATSRDLVDALYF	TGTGCCACCAGCAGAGATCTCGTCGATGCTCTGTACTTC
TRBV2	TRBD2	TRBJ2-1	NA	CASFSGRAHNEQFF	TGTGCCAGCTTTAGCGGGAGGGCCCACAATGAGCAGTTCTTC
TRBV15	NA	TRBJ2-5	NA	CASGGVQETQYF	TGTGCCAGCGGCGGGGTCCAAGAGACCCAGTACTTC
TRBV5-6	NA	TRBJ2-1	NA	CASSLPSVNEQFF	TGTGCCAGCAGCTTGCCGAGTGTCAATGAGCAGTTCTTC
TRBV5-6	TRBD1	TRBJ1-2	NA	CASSLTGTENF	TGTGCCAGCAGCTTGACCGGGACAGAGAACTTC
TRBV5-1	TRBD1	TRBJ1-6	many	CASSVWWTGTNSPLHF	TGCGCCAGCAGCGTATGGTGGACAGGGACTAATTCACCCCTCCACTTT
TRBV29-1	NA	TRBJ1-1	NA	CSVLFRAMNTEAFF	TGCAGCGTCCTTTTTCGGGCTATGAACACTGAAGCTTTCTTT
TRBV12-3/TRBV12-4	TRBD2	TRBJ2-1	NA	CASSPRTSGENEQFF	TGTGCCAGCAGCCCCCGGACTAGCGGGGAAAATGAGCAGTTCTTC
TRBV5-1	TRBD2	TRBJ2-3	NA	CASSSRGDTDTQYF	TGCGCCAGCAGCTCCCGGGGGGATACAGATACGCAGTATTTT
TRBV4-2	NA	TRBJ1-6	NA	CASSQEADQAYNSPLHF	TGTGCCAGCAGCCAAGAGGCGGACCAAGCCTATAATTCACCCCTCCACTTT
TRBV2	NA	TRBJ2-2	NA	CASSAAPGELFF	TGTGCCAGCAGTGCGGCCCCCGGGGAGCTGTTTTTT
TRBV10-3	TRBD1	TRBJ2-7	NA	CAINTRQGDEQYF	TGTGCCATCAATACGAGACAGGGGGACGAGCAGTACTTC
TRBV5-1	TRBD2	TRBJ2-7	NA	CASSFGTSRAYEQYF	TGCGCCAGCAGCTTTGGGACTAGCCGAGCCTACGAGCAGTACTTC
TRBV7-9	TRBD2	TRBJ2-7	few	CASSFWPSGSSYEQYF	TGTGCCAGCAGCTTTTGGCCTAGCGGGAGTTCCTACGAGCAGTACTTC
TRBV10-3	TRBD2	TRBJ2-5	few	CATGGASGGLKETQYF	TGTGCCACGGGAGGGGCTAGCGGGGGACTAAAAGAGACCCAGTACTTC
TRBV12-3/TRBV12-4	NA	TRBJ2-3	NA	CASSLTMADTQYF	TGTGCCAGCAGTCTAACCATGGCAGATACGCAGTATTTT
TRBV18	NA	TRBJ1-5	NA	CASSPDSNRDQPQHF	TGTGCCAGCTCACCGGACTCGAACAGGGATCAGCCCCAGCATTTT
TRBV9	NA	TRBJ1-3	NA	CASTSGRGAIENTIYF	TGTGCCAGCACCTCGGGGAGGGGTGCGATAGAAAACACCATATATTTT
TRBV5-1	NA	TRBJ2-5	few	CASSGTTVRETQYF	TGCGCCAGCAGCGGAACGACTGTGAGAGAGACCCAGTACTTC
TRBV6-1	NA	TRBJ1-5	NA	CASGLGGSNQPQHF	TGTGCCAGCGGGCTCGGCGGGAGCAATCAGCCCCAGCATTTT
TRBV2	NA	TRBJ1-2	once	CASSEGVGAGYF	TGTGCCAGCAGTGAGGGAGTTGGAGCGGGGTACTTC